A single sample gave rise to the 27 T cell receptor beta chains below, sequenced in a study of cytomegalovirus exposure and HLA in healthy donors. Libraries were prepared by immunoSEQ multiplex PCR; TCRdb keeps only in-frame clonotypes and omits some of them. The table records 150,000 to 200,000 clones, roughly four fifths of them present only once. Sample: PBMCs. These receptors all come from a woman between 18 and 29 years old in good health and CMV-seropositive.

CDR3 nucleotide sequence: TGTGCCACCCGGGACACGAACACAGATACGCAGTATTTT. Translated, it gives CATRDTNTDTQYF. This chain uses TRBV10-3 with TRBJ2-3, with D possibly matching TRBD1 (6 bases). The CDR3 length is 13 residues. The germline V gene encodes CDR1 ENHRY and CDR2 SYGVKD. Deletions cut 10 bases from V and 2 bases from J, with 13 bases between.

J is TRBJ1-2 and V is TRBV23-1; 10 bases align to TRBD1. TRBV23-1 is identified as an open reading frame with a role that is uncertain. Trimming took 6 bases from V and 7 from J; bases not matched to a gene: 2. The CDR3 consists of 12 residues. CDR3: CASRTGGCGYTF. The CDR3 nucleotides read TGCGCCAGCAGGACAGGGGGCTGTGGCTACACCTTC.

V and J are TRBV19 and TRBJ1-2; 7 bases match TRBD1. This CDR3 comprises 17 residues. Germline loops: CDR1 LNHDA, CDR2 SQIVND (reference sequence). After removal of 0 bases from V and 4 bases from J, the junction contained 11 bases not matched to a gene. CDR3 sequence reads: CASSIEEESDRFYGYTF. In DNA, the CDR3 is TGTGCCAGTAGTATAGAGGAAGAATCGGACAGGTTCTATGGCTACACCTTC.

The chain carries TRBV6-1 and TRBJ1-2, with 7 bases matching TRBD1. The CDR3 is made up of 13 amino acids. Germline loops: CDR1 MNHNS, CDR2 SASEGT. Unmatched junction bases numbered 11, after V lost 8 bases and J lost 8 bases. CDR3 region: CASVHSGGRGYTF. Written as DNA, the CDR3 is TGTGCCAGCGTCCACTCAGGGGGTCGGGGCTACACCTTC.

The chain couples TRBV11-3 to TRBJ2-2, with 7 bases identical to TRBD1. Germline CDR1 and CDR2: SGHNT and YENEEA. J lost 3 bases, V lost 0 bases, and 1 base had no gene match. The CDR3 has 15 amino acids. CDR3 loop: CASSLEGGDTGELFF. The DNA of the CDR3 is TGTGCCAGCAGCTTAGAAGGGGGCGACACCGGGGAGCTGTTTTTT.

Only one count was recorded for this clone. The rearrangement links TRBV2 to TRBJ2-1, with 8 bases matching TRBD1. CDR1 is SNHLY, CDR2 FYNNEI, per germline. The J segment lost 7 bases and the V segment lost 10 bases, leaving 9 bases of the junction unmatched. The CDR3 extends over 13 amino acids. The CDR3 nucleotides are TGTGCCACCGCGGGACAGGTTATAAATGAGCAGTTCTTC. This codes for CATAGQVINEQFF.

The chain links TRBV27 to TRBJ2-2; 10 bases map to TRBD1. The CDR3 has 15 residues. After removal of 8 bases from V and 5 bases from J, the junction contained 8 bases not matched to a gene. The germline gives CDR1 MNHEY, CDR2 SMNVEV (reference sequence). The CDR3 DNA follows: TGTGCCAGCCGATTAAGGGACAGGGGAACCGGGGAGCTGTTTTTT. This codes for CASRLRDRGTGELFF.

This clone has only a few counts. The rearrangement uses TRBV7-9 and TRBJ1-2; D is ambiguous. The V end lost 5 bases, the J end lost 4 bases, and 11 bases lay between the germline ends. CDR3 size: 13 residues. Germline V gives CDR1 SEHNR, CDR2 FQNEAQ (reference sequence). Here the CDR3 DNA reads TGTGCCAGCAGCCCGTCAGGACTCTATGGCTACACCTTC. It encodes CASSPSGLYGYTF.

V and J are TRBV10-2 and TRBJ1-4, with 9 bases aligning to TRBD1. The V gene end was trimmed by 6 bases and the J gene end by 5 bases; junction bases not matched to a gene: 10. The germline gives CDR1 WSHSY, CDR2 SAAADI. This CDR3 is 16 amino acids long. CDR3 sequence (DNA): TGCGCCAGCAGCGACAACAGGGGGCGCGTCAATGAAAAACTGTTTTTT. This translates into CASSDNRGRVNEKLFF.

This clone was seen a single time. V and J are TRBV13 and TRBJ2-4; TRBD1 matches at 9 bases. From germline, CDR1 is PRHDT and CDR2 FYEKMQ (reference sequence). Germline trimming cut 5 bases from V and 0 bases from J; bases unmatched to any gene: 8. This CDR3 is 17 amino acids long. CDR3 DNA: TGTGCCAGCAGCACTCCGGACAGGGGCCTAGCCAAAAACATTCAGTACTTC. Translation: CASSTPDRGLAKNIQYF.

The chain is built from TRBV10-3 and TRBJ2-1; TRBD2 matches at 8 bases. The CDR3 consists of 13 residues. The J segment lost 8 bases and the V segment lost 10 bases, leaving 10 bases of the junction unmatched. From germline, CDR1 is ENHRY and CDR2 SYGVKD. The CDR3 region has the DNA TGTGCCACTTCCGGAGACGGGAGGGATGAGCAGTTCTTC. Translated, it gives CATSGDGRDEQFF.

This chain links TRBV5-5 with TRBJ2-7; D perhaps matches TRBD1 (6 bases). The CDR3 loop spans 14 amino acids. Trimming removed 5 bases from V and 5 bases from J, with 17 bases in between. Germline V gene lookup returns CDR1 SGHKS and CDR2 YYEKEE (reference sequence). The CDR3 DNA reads TGTGCCAGCAGAAGAATACAGGGATCCCACGAGCAGTACTTC. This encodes CASRRIQGSHEQYF.

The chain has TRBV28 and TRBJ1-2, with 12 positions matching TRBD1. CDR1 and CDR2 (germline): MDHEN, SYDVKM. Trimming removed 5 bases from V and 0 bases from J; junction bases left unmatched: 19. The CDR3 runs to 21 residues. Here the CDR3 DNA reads TGTGCCAGCAGTATTACGGGACAGGGGGCGCGGGGCTCCCCCTCTAACTATGGCTACACCTTC. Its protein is CASSITGQGARGSPSNYGYTF.

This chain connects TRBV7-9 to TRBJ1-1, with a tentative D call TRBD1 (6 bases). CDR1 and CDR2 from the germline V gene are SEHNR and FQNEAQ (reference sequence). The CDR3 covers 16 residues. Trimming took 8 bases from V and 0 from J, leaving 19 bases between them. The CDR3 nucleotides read TGTGCCAGCGCGGGACCCCGGGGGGGCATGAACACTGAAGCTTTCTTT. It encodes CASAGPRGGMNTEAFF.

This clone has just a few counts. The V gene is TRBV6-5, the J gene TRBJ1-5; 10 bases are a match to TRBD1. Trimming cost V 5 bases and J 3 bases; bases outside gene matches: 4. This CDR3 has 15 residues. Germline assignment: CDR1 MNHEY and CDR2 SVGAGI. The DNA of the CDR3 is TGTGCCAGCAGTCCGGGACAGGGGATCAATCAGCCCCAGCATTTT. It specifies CASSPGQGINQPQHF.

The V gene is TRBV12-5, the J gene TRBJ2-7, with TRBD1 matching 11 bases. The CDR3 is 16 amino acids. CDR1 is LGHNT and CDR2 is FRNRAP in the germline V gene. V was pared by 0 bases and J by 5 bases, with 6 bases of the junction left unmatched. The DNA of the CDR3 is TGTGCTAGTGGTTTGGTACTGGGACAGGGGGATCACGAGCAGTACTTC. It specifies CASGLVLGQGDHEQYF.

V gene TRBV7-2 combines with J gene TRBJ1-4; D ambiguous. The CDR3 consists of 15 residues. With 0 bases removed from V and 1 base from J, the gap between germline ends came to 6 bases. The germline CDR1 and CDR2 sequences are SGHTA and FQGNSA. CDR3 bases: TGTGCCAGCAGCTTAGCAGGACTAACTAATGAAAAACTGTTTTTT. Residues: CASSLAGLTNEKLFF.

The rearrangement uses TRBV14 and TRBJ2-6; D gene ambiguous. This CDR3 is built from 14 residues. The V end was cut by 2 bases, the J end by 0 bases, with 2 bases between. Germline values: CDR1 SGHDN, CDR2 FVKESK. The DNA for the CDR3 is TGTGCCAGCAGCCAACACTCTGGGGCCAACGTCCTGACTTTC. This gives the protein CASSQHSGANVLTF.

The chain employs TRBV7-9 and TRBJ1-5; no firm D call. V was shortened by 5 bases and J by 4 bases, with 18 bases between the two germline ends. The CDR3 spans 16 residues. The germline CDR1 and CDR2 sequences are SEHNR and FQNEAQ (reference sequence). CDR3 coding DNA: TGTGCCAGCAGCGGTGAGGGATTGAGGTGGAATCAGCCCCAGCATTTT. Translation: CASSGEGLRWNQPQHF.

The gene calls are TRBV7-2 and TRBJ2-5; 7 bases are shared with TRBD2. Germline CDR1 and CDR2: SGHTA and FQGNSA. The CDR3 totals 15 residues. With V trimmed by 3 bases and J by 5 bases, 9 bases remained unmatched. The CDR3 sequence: CASSFRGGVPETQYF. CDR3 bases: TGTGCCAGCAGCTTTCGGGGAGGGGTACCCGAGACCCAGTACTTC.

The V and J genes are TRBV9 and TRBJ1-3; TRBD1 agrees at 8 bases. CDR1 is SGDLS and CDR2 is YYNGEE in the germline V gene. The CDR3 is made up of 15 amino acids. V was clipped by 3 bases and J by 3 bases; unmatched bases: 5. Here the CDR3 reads CASSALQGVGNTIYF. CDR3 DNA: TGTGCCAGCAGCGCCTTACAGGGGGTTGGAAACACCATATATTTT. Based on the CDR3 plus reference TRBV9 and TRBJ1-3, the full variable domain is DSGVTQTPKHLITATGQRVTLRCSPRSGDLSVYWYQQSLDQGLQFLIQYYNGEERAKGNILERFSAQQFPDLHSELNLSSLELGDSALYFCASSALQGVGNTIYFGEGSWLTVV.

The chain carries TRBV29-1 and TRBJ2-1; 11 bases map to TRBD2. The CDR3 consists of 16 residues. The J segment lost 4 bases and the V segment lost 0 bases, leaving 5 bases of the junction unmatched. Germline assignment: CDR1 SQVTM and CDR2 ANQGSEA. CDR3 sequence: CSVEDFLAGGYNEQFF. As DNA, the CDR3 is TGCAGCGTTGAAGACTTCCTAGCGGGGGGATACAATGAGCAGTTCTTC.

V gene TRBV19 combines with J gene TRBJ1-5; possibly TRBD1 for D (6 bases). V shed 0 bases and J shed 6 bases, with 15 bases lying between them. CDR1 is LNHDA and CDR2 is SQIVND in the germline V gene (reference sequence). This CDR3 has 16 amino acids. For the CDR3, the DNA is TGTGCCAGTAGTATAGATCGCCGGGGGGCAGGTCAGCCCCAGCATTTT. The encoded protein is CASSIDRRGAGQPQHF.

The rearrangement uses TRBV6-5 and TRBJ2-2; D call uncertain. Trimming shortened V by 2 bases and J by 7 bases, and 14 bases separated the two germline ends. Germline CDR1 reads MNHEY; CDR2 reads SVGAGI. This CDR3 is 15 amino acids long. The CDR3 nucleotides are TGTGCCAGCAGTTACCTAGGATCAGAAGGCGGGGAGCTGTTTTTT. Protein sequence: CASSYLGSEGGELFF.

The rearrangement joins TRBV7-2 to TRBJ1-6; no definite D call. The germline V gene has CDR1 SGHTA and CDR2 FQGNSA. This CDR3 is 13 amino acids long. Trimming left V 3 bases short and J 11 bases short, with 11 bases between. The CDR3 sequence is CASSFEALAPLHF. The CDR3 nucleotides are TGTGCCAGCAGCTTCGAGGCCTTGGCACCCCTCCACTTT.

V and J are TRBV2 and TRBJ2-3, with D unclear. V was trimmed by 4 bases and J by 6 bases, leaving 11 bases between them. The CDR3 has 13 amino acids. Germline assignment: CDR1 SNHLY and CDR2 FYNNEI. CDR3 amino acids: CASSGAAVDTQYF. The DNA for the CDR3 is TGTGCCAGCAGTGGGGCAGCTGTGGATACGCAGTATTTT.

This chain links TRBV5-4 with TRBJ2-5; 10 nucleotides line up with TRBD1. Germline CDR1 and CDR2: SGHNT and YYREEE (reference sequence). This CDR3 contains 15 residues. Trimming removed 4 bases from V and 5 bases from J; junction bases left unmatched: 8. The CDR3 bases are TGTGCCAGCAGCCGAGGACAGGGGGTAGGGGAGACCCAGTACTTC. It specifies CASSRGQGVGETQYF.